A selection of T cell receptor beta chains follows, all from one sample in a study of T-cell memory formation after mild COVID-19. TCRdb redid the calling of the 5' RACE reads with MiXCR, one entry per CDR3 protein. The sample has 550,000 to 700,000 distinct CDR3 sequences; over 15% are singletons. Sequences were obtained from PBMCs or a T cell subset sorted from them (not recorded which). These receptors were taken from an adult woman who had mild COVID-19 (a few samples of this study predate the infection). Cell type and time point are not known. The CDR3 runs from the conserved cysteine through the conserved F or W. D genes are given only for firm matches. Clone sizes are given selectively: once, few, many, or a class where the clone is expanded.

few,TRBJ1-5,TRBV4-3,TRBD1,CASSQENRGRQPQHF,TGCGCCAGCAGCCAAGAAAACAGGGGACGCCAGCCCCAGCATTTT
NA,TRBJ2-4,TRBV27,TRBD2,CASSRQGLAGAEAKNIQYF,TGTGCCAGCAGCCGGCAAGGACTAGCGGGAGCGGAAGCCAAAAACATTCAGTACTTC
few,TRBJ1-2,TRBV7-9,TRBD1,CASRPSGTDGYTF,TGTGCCAGCAGGCCCTCTGGGACAGATGGCTACACCTTC
NA,TRBJ1-2,TRBV4-3,NA,CASSQELGGGVYGYTF,TGCGCCAGCAGCCAAGAACTCGGGGGAGGGGTCTATGGCTACACCTTC
NA,TRBJ2-1,TRBV7-9,TRBD2,CASSSQREGRNEQFF,TGTGCCAGCAGTTCCCAGCGGGAGGGGCGCAATGAGCAGTTCTTC
NA,TRBJ1-2,TRBV29-1,TRBD1,CSVDSLGQGNTF,TGCAGCGTTGATAGCCTTGGACAGGGGAACACCTTC
few,TRBJ1-2,TRBV7-9,TRBD1,CASSRGGQERHYGYTF,TGTGCCAGCAGCCGAGGGGGACAGGAACGTCACTATGGCTACACCTTC
NA,TRBJ2-7,TRBV10-3,TRBD2,CAISESYISGGISYEQYF,TGTGCCATCAGTGAGTCTTATATTTCGGGGGGGATCTCCTACGAGCAGTACTTC
few,TRBJ1-2,TRBV7-8,TRBD1,CASSLVNTDREDRTF,TGTGCCAGCAGCTTAGTCAATACCGACAGGGAGGATCGCACCTTC
NA,TRBJ1-2,TRBV19,NA,CASSIWTDNYGYTF,TGTGCCAGTAGTATCTGGACAGATAACTATGGCTACACCTTC
NA,TRBJ2-1,TRBV7-9,TRBD1,CASSQRTGGNEQFF,TGTGCCAGCAGCCAACGGACAGGGGGGAATGAGCAGTTCTTC